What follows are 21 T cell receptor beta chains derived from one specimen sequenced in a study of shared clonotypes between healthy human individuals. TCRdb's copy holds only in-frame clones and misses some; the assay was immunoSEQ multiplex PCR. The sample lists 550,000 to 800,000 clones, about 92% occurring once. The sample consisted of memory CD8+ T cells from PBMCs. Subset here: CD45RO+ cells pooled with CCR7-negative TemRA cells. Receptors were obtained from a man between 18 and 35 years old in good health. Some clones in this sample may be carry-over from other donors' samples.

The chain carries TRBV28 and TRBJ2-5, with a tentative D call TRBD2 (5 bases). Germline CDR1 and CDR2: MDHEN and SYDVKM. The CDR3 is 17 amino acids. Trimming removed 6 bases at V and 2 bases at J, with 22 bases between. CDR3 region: CASSLGFIVAQQETQYF. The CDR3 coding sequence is TGTGCCAGCAGCTTAGGATTTATCGTAGCGCAGCAAGAGACCCAGTACTTC.

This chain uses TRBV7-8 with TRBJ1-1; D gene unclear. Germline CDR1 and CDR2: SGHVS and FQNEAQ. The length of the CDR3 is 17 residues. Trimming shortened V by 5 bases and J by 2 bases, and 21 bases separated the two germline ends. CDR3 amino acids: CASSEGSLRGFNTEAFF. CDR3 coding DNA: TGTGCCAGCAGCGAAGGGTCGCTACGGGGTTTTAACACTGAAGCTTTCTTT.

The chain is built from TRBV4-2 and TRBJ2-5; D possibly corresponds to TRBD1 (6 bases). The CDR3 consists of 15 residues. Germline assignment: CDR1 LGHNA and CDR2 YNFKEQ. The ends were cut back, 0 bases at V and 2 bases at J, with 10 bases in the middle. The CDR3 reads CASSQDFQGQETQYF. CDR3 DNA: TGTGCCAGCAGCCAAGATTTCCAGGGGCAAGAGACCCAGTACTTC.

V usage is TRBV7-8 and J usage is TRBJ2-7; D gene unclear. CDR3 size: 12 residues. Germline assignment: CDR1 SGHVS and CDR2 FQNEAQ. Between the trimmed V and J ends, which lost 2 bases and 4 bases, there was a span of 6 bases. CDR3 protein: CASSLPSYEQYF. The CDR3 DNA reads TGTGCCAGCAGCTTACCTTCTTACGAGCAGTACTTC. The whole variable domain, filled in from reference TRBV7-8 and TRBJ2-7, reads GAGVSQSPRYKVAKRGQDVALRCDPISGHVSLFWYQQALGQGPEFLTYFQNEAQLDKSGLPSDRFFAERPEGSVSTLKIQRTQQEDSAVYLCASSLPSYEQYFGPGTRLTVT.

For the CDR3, the DNA is TGTGCCAGTAGTATAGTAGCAGGGCGGAGGGACCAAGAGACCCAGTACTTC. Translation gives CASSIVAGRRDQETQYF. The V gene is TRBV19, the J gene TRBJ2-5, with TRBD2 as a possible D gene (6 bases). CDR1 is LNHDA and CDR2 is SQIVND in the germline V gene (reference sequence). The CDR3 contains 17 residues. Trimming took off 1 base at V and 0 bases at J, with 15 bases between the two ends.

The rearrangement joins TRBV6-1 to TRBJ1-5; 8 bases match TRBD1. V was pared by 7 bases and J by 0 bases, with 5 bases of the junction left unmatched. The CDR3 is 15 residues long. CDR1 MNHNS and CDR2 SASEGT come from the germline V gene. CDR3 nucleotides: TGTGCCAGCAAGTTGGACAGGGATAGCAATCAGCCCCAGCATTTT. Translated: CASKLDRDSNQPQHF.

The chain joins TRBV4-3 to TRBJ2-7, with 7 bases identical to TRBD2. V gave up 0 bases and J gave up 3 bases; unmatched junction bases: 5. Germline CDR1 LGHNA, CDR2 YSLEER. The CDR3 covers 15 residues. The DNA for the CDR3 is TGCGCCAGCAGCCAAGATCGGGACTACCTCTACGAGCAGTACTTC. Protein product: CASSQDRDYLYEQYF.

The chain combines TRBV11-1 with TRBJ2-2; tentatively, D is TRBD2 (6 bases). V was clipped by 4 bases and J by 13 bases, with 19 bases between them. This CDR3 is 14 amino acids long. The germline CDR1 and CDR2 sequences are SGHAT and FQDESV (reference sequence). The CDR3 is CASSYGGPLSGLFF. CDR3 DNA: TGTGCCAGCAGCTACGGGGGACCGCTCAGTGGGCTGTTTTTT.

The CDR3 coding sequence is TGTGCCAGCAGTGCCTCGCTAGCGGCTCCCTACGAGCAGTACTTC. It yields the protein CASSASLAAPYEQYF. The chain joins TRBV27 to TRBJ2-7; TRBD2 agrees at 7 bases. CDR3 length equals 15 residues. With 5 bases clipped from V and 2 bases from J, the junction kept 9 bases outside the gene matches. Germline loops: CDR1 MNHEY, CDR2 SMNVEV (reference sequence).

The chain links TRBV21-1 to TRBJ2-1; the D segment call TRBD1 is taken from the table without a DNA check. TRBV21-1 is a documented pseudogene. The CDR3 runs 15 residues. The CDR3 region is CASSKDRGLDNEQFF. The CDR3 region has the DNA TGTGCCAGCAGCAAAGACAGGGGCCTTGACAATGAGCAGTTCTTC.

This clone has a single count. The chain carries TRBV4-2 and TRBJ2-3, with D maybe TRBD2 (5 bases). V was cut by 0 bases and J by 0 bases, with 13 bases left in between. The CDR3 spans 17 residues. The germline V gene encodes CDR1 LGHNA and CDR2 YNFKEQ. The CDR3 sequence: CASSQDRGWTSTDTQYF. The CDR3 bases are TGTGCCAGCAGCCAAGATCGTGGGTGGACTAGCACAGATACGCAGTATTTT.

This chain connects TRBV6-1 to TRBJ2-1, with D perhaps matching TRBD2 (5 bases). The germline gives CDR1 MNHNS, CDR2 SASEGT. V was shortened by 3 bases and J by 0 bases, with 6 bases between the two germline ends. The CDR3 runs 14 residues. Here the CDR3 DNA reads TGTGCCAGCAGTGACAGCGGCTCCTACAATGAGCAGTTCTTC. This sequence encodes CASSDSGSYNEQFF.

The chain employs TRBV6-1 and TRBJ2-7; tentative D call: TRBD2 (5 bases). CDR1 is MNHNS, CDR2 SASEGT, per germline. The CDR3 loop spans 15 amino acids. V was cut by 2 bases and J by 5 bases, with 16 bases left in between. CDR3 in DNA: TGTGCCAGCAGTGAATTTAGGGCTAGCTCTGACGAGCAGTACTTC. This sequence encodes CASSEFRASSDEQYF.

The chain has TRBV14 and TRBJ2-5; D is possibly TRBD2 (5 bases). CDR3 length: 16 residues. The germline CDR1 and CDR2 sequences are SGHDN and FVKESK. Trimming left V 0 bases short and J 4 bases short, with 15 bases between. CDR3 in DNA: TGTGCCAGCAGCCAAGATACGGGGTTCCGGGGAGAGACCCAGTACTTC. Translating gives CASSQDTGFRGETQYF. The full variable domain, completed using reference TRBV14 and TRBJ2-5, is EAGVTQFPSHSVIEKGQTVTLRCDPISGHDNLYWYRRVMGKEIKFLLHFVKESKQDESGMPNNRFLAERTGGTYSTLKVQPAELEDSGVYFCASSQDTGFRGETQYFGPGTRLLVL.

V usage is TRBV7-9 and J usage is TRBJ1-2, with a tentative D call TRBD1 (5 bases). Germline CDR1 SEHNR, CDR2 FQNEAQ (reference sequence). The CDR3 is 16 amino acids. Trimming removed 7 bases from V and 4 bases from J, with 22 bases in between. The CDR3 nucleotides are TGTGCCAGCACCCCCGGTTCTGGGGGGAGCGGCTATGGCTACACCTTC. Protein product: CASTPGSGGSGYGYTF. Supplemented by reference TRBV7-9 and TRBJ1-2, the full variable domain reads DTGVSQNPRHKITKRGQNVTFRCDPISEHNRLYWYRQTLGQGPEFLTYFQNEAQLEKSRLLSDRFSAERPKGSFSTLEIQRTEQGDSAMYLCASTPGSGGSGYGYTFGSGTRLTVV.

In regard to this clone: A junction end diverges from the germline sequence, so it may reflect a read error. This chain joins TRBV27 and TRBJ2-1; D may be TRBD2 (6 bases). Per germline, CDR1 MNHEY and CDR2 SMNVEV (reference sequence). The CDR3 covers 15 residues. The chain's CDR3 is CASSLRGGSFNEQFF. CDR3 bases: TGTGCCAGCAGTTTAAGGGGAGGCTCCTTCAATGAGCAGTTCTTC.

CDR3 protein: CASSLLRETDTQYF. The CDR3 coding sequence is TGTGCCAGCAGCTTGCTACGCGAAACAGATACGCAGTATTTT. The chain joins TRBV7-6 to TRBJ2-3; D remains ambiguous. CDR3 length equals 14 residues. Germline CDR1 reads SGHVS; CDR2 reads FNYEAQ. V was cut by 3 bases and J by 3 bases, with 10 bases left in between.

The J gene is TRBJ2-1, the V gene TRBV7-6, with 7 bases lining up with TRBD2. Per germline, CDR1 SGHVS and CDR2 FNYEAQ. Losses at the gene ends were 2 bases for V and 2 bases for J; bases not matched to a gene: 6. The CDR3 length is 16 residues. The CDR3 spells CASSLYVAGAYNEQFF. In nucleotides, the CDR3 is TGTGCCAGCAGCTTATATGTAGCGGGTGCCTACAATGAGCAGTTCTTC. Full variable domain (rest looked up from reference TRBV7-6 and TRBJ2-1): GAGVSQSPRYKVTKRGQDVALRCDPISGHVSLYWYRQALGQGPEFLTYFNYEAQQDKSGLPNDRFSAERPEGSISTLTIQRTEQRDSAMYRCASSLYVAGAYNEQFFGPGTRLTVL.

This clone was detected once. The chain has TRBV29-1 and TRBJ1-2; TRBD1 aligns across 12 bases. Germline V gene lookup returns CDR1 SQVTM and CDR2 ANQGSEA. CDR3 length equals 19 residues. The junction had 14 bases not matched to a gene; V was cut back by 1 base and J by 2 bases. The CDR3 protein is CSVEAGVGDRGHGNYGYTF. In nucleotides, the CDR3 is TGCAGCGTTGAAGCTGGCGTGGGGGACAGGGGGCATGGAAACTATGGCTACACCTTC.

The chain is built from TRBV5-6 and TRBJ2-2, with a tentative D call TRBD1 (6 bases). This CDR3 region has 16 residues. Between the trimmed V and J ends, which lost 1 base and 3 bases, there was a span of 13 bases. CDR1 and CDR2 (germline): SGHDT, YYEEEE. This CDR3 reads CASSLTQGLYTGELFF. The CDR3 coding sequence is TGTGCCAGCAGCTTGACTCAGGGGCTGTACACCGGGGAGCTGTTTTTT.

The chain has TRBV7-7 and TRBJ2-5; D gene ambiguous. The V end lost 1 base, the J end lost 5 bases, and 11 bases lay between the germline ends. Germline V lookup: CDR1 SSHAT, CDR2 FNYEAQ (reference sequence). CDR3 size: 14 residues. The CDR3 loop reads CASSLGYSRETQYF. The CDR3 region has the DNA TGTGCCAGCAGCTTAGGATACAGCCGGGAGACCCAGTACTTC.